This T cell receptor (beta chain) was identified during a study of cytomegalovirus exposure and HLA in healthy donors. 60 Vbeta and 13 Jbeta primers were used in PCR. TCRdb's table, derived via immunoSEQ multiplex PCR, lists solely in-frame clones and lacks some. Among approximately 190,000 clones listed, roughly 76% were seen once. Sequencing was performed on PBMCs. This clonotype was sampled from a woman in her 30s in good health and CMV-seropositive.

The CDR3: CASSYIPRETQYF. The CDR3 bases are TGTGCCAGCAGTTACATCCCCAGAGAGACCCAGTACTTC. This chain uses TRBV6-6 with TRBJ2-5; D ambiguous. Germline CDR1 and CDR2: MNHNY and SVGAGI (reference sequence). With 2 bases removed from V and 4 bases from J, the gap between germline ends came to 8 bases. The CDR3 contains 13 residues.